This T cell receptor (beta chain) comes out of a study of control samples from healthy donors and cancer patients (dated by TCRdb to the early 2020s). Libraries were built with the immunoSEQ multiplex PCR assay. TCRdb limited this immuneACCESS table to in-frame rearrangements with V and J called. A share of clones is missing; checked studies link under half to unresolved V genes, and the rest is unexplained. In all, the sample holds about 100,000 clones, and about 80% of those were seen once. The top ten clones comprise 6.5% of the sample. Trimming removed 1 base from V and 0 bases from J, leaving 8 bases between the germline ends. The CDR3 has 16 amino acids, counting the end cysteine and phenylalanine. The sequence is cut down to CDR3 DNA, 48 bases in frame from base 1. As encoded in the germline V gene, CDR1 is SGHTS while CDR2 is YDEGEE. Comment on this clone: Its antigen is currently not known. No clone much larger than this one lies a single base away; base qualities are absent.

The specimen sequenced was blood. The receptor's source is a man aged 18-30 years in good health. The sequence is built from TRBV5-8 and TRBJ1-6; the D gene lacks a confident call. The DNA sequence is TGTGCCAGCAGCTTGAGGCGGAGCTCCTATAATTCACCCCTCCACTTT. Protein translation: CASSLRRSSYNSPLHF.